Below are 23 T cell receptor beta chains sequenced from a single sample in a study of blood T cell repertoires in COVID-19. Profiling relied on immunoSEQ multiplex PCR, and the TCRdb table lists in-frame clones only, not all of them. Here the sample spans 130,000 or so clones, 80% to 85% being singletons. The specimen was PBMCs or T cells enriched from blood (not recorded which). These receptor sequences come from a man aged 25-40 years who had recovered from COVID-19.

This rearrangement joins TRBV11-2 to TRBJ2-7, with D maybe TRBD2 (5 bases). The ends were cut back, 5 bases at V and 0 bases at J, with 14 bases in the middle. The CDR3 sequence is 15 residues long. Germline V gene lookup returns CDR1 SGHAT and CDR2 FQNNGV. The CDR3 region has the DNA TGTGCCAGCAGCCTGGACTCGAGGAGCTCCTACGAGCAGTACTTC. This gives the protein CASSLDSRSSYEQYF.

V usage is TRBV12-3 or TRBV12-4 and J usage is TRBJ1-2; 7 nucleotides agree with TRBD1. The ends lost 6 bases at V and 6 bases at J; junction bases unmatched: 7. The CDR3 covers 13 residues. CDR3 in DNA: TGTGCCAGCAGCCTGGGACAGCTCGATGGCTACACCTTC. Translation gives CASSLGQLDGYTF.

This clone showed up just once. The chain has TRBV18 and TRBJ1-1; D gene ambiguous. The CDR3 is made up of 13 amino acids. Germline CDR1 and CDR2: KGHSH and LQKENI. Trimming took off 6 bases at V and 7 bases at J, with 15 bases between the two ends. As DNA, the CDR3 is TGTGCCAGCTCCCCATCCACTCAAGTTGAAGCTTTCTTT. It translates to CASSPSTQVEAFF.

The V and J genes are TRBV12-3 or TRBV12-4 and TRBJ1-1; no definite D call. This CDR3 spans 12 amino acids. The V gene lost 6 bases and the J gene lost 0 bases, with 5 bases spanning the gap. CDR3 sequence: CASRQMNTEAFF. The CDR3 region has the DNA TGTGCCAGCAGGCAGATGAACACTGAAGCTTTCTTT.

This chain joins TRBV9 and TRBJ1-1, with D possibly matching TRBD1 (6 bases). The CDR3 totals 14 residues. The germline V gene has CDR1 SGDLS and CDR2 YYNGEE. V dropped 5 bases and J dropped 1 base, with 12 bases sitting between them. The chain's CDR3 is CASSTGSRNTEAFF. In DNA form, the CDR3 reads TGTGCCAGCAGTACAGGGTCTAGGAACACTGAAGCTTTCTTT.

The V call is TRBV7-9, the J call TRBJ2-7; 10 nucleotides line up with TRBD2. This CDR3 is built from 17 residues. V was pared by 4 bases and J by 4 bases, with 13 bases of the junction left unmatched. Per the germline V gene, CDR1 is SEHNR and CDR2 is FQNEAQ (reference sequence). This CDR3 reads CASSSPGDPSGRYEQYF. The CDR3 DNA is TGTGCCAGCAGCTCCCCCGGGGACCCTAGCGGGAGATACGAGCAGTACTTC.

This sequence joins TRBV2 and TRBJ2-5; D is unresolved. V lost 4 bases to trimming and J lost 5 bases, with 8 bases between them. The germline V gene encodes CDR1 SNHLY and CDR2 FYNNEI. The CDR3 spans 12 residues. CDR3 in amino acids: CASSVKRETQYF. CDR3 sequence (DNA): TGTGCCAGCAGTGTTAAGCGTGAGACCCAGTACTTC.

The rearrangement joins TRBV7-9 to TRBJ2-7; 7 positions agree with TRBD1. The germline V gene encodes CDR1 SEHNR and CDR2 FQNEAQ (reference sequence). V gave up 3 bases and J gave up 2 bases; unmatched junction bases: 4. CDR3 length: 14 amino acids. The chain's CDR3 is CASSFGTATYEQYV. The CDR3 bases are TGTGCCAGCAGCTTTGGGACAGCAACCTACGAGCAGTACGTC.

The chain is built from TRBV6-5 and TRBJ1-2; D call uncertain. CDR3 length equals 12 residues. V dropped 2 bases and J dropped 4 bases, with 5 bases sitting between them. The germline gives CDR1 MNHEY, CDR2 SVGAGI. Written as DNA, the CDR3 is TGTGCCAGCAGTTACCCGGGCTATGGCTACACCTTC. This gives the protein CASSYPGYGYTF.

To note about this clone: Germline is not matched at one junction end, which may reflect a read error. J is TRBJ2-2 and V is TRBV7-7; 10 nucleotides match TRBD1. CDR1 and CDR2 from the germline V gene are SSHAT and FNYEAQ (reference sequence). This CDR3 is 15 amino acids long. CDR3 amino acids: CASSSPGQGTGELFF. In DNA, the CDR3 is TGTGCTAGCAGCAGTCCGGGACAGGGGACCGGGGAGCTGTTTTTT.

The genes are TRBV6-4 and TRBJ1-4, with 11 bases fitting TRBD1. Trimming at V came to 0 bases and at J to 7 bases, leaving 1 base not matched to a gene. Germline V gene sequence: CDR1 MRHNA, CDR2 SNTAGT. The CDR3 runs to 15 residues. The CDR3 here is CASSDSDRGLEKLFF. Written as DNA, the CDR3 is TGTGCCAGCAGTGACTCGGACAGGGGGCTTGAAAAACTGTTTTTT.

V and J are TRBV4-1 and TRBJ1-1, with D hard to call. V was pared by 0 bases and J by 5 bases, with 16 bases between. CDR3 length equals 16 residues. Germline V CDR1 and CDR2: MGHRA, YSYEKL. CDR3 coding DNA: TGCGCCAGCAGCCAAGATTATGGTAGAGCTACGACTGAAGCTTTCTTT. Translated, it gives CASSQDYGRATTEAFF.

The rearrangement joins TRBV7-3 to TRBJ2-7; D is unclear. The V end lost 3 bases, the J end lost 3 bases, and 9 bases lay between the germline ends. This CDR3 contains 13 residues. From germline, CDR1 is SGHTA and CDR2 FQGTGA. This CDR3 reads CASSFVRYYEQYF. The DNA of the CDR3 is TGTGCCAGCAGCTTTGTGCGGTACTACGAGCAGTACTTC.

V gene TRBV14 combines with J gene TRBJ2-4, with a weak D call TRBD2 (5 bases). The CDR3 runs 15 residues. Germline lookup yields CDR1 SGHDN and CDR2 FVKESK. With 1 base removed from V and 0 bases from J, the gap between germline ends came to 7 bases. DNA for the CDR3: TGTGCCAGCAGCCAAGGAGGACTAGCCAAAAACATTCAGTACTTC. Protein sequence: CASSQGGLAKNIQYF.

The chain employs TRBV6-2 or TRBV6-3 and TRBJ1-6, with 7 nucleotides matching TRBD1. The CDR3 loop spans 15 amino acids. Germline lookup yields CDR1 MNHEY and CDR2 SVGEGT. V was pared by 6 bases and J by 14 bases, with 16 bases of the junction left unmatched. The CDR3 sequence is CASSALQGLAGSLHF. CDR3 sequence (DNA): TGTGCCAGCAGCGCCCTACAGGGGTTGGCAGGCTCCCTCCACTTT.

V usage is TRBV11-2 and J usage is TRBJ2-2; 8 bases agree with TRBD1. CDR1 SGHAT and CDR2 FQNNGV come from the germline V gene. CDR3 length: 15 amino acids. Germline trimming cut 5 bases from V and 5 bases from J; bases unmatched to any gene: 7. The CDR3 region is CASSPGTGVTGELFF. CDR3 in DNA: TGTGCCAGCAGCCCCGGGACAGGCGTAACCGGGGAGCTGTTTTTT.

This clone has a count of ten or more. This chain joins TRBV5-6 and TRBJ1-6; TRBD1 aligns across 8 bases. This CDR3 spans 15 amino acids. Germline V lookup: CDR1 SGHDT, CDR2 YYEEEE. V was pared by 4 bases and J by 10 bases, with 10 bases of the junction left unmatched. The CDR3 sequence: CASSRIRGQRSPLHF. CDR3 DNA: TGTGCCAGCAGCCGAATCAGGGGGCAGCGCTCACCCCTCCACTTT. The whole variable domain, filled in from reference TRBV5-6 and TRBJ1-6, reads DAGVTQSPTHLIKTRGQQVTLRCSPKSGHDTVSWYQQALGQGPQFIFQYYEEEERQRGNFPDRFSGHQFPNYSSELNVNALLLGDSALYLCASSRIRGQRSPLHFGNGTRLTVT.

V is TRBV6-5 and J is TRBJ2-7; 9 positions match TRBD1. Germline-derived CDR1 and CDR2 are MNHEY and SVGAGI. V lost 7 bases to trimming and J lost 4 bases; unmatched junction nucleotides: 8. The CDR3 runs 14 residues. The CDR3 region has the DNA TGTGCCAGCACCGCCGGGACAGGGCGATACGAGCAGTACGTC. Amino acid sequence: CASTAGTGRYEQYV.

The chain couples TRBV14 to TRBJ2-3; 9 bases line up with TRBD2. CDR1 and CDR2 (germline): SGHDN, FVKESK. This CDR3 region has 16 residues. V trimming: 4 bases; J trimming: 3 bases; junction bases outside the gene matches: 8. The CDR3 nucleotides read TGTGCCAGCAGCCCCTGGGCGGGAGGGCCGACAGATACGCAGTATTTT. Translated: CASSPWAGGPTDTQYF.

The chain carries TRBV7-9 and TRBJ2-5, with 11 bases aligning to TRBD1. The germline gives CDR1 SEHNR, CDR2 FQNEAQ (reference sequence). The V gene end was trimmed by 2 bases and the J gene end by 5 bases; junction bases not matched to a gene: 13. The CDR3 contains 18 residues. This chain's CDR3 is CASSLRRNGQGARETQYF. The CDR3 DNA follows: TGTGCCAGCAGCTTACGACGAAATGGACAGGGGGCGAGGGAGACCCAGTACTTC.

This chain connects TRBV24-1 to TRBJ2-4; 8 bases map to TRBD1. J gave up 0 bases and V 4 bases, and 19 bases lay outside the gene matches. The CDR3 is 21 amino acids. Germline CDR1 reads KGHDR; CDR2 reads SFDVKD. As DNA, the CDR3 is TGTGCCACCAGTGAGGTAGGGGGACAGGTTTTAAGAAGCCTAGCCAAAAACATTCAGTACTTC. Protein sequence: CATSEVGGQVLRSLAKNIQYF.

The genes are TRBV5-1 and TRBJ1-6, with a weak D call TRBD1 (5 bases). The V gene's germline CDR1 is SGHRS and CDR2 YFSETQ. The length of the CDR3 is 13 residues. V lost 4 bases to trimming and J lost 7 bases, with 9 bases between them. The CDR3 reads CASSLTENSPLHF. The DNA for the CDR3 is TGCGCCAGCAGCCTGACAGAGAATTCACCCCTCCACTTT.

The rearrangement joins TRBV7-9 to TRBJ2-3; 13 bases align to TRBD2. This CDR3 has 18 amino acids. Germline lookup yields CDR1 SEHNR and CDR2 FQNEAQ (reference sequence). With V trimmed by 2 bases and J by 6 bases, 11 bases remained unmatched. Here the CDR3 reads CASSLSGVLAGGPDTQYF. CDR3 coding DNA: TGTGCCAGCAGCTTATCGGGGGTACTAGCGGGAGGGCCGGATACGCAGTATTTT.